These T cell receptor beta chains were read from a single sample in a study of T-cell memory formation after mild COVID-19. TCRdb passed the 5' RACE reads through MiXCR, listing each CDR3 protein once. The repertoire has fewer than 650,000 distinct CDR3 sequences, around 16% of them found once; the top ten carry just over 8%. Source material: PBMCs or a T cell subset sorted from them (not recorded which). These receptors were obtained from an adult woman who had mild COVID-19 (a few samples of this study predate the infection). Cell type and time point are not known. CDR3s include the opening cysteine and the closing phenylalanine or tryptophan. D genes are given only for firm matches. Clone size is not always given. Where it is, it says once, few, many or a class for expanded clones.

v_gene	abundance	d_gene	len	j_gene	CDR3nt	CDR3aa
TRBV4-1	-	-	16	TRBJ2-2	TGCGCCAGCAGCCAAGTGGAGCGGGCGAACACCGGGGAGCTGTTTTTT	CASSQVERANTGELFF
TRBV4-2	few	-	15	TRBJ1-3	TGTGCCAGCAGCCAAGCCACAAGCTCTGGAAACACCATATATTTT	CASSQATSSGNTIYF
TRBV7-3	few	-	14	TRBJ2-5	TGTGCCAGCAGCTTAGGCAGGGCGGATGAGACCCAGTACTTC	CASSLGRADETQYF
TRBV5-6	-	TRBD2	16	TRBJ2-1	TGTGCCAGCAGCGCCGGGACTAGCGGGATGTACAATGAGCAGTTCTTC	CASSAGTSGMYNEQFF
TRBV4-2	few	-	16	TRBJ2-3	TGTGCCAGCAGCCAATCCCGGGAAGGTGGTAGAGATACGCAGTATTTT	CASSQSREGGRDTQYF
TRBV7-2	few	-	12	TRBJ2-2	TGTGCGGGGGCGCGGGACACCGGGGAGCTGTTTTTT	CAGARDTGELFF
TRBV6-1	few	-	12	TRBJ1-2	TGTGCCAGCAGTGAAGCGCGGTTTGGCTACACCTTC	CASSEARFGYTF
TRBV5-1	-	TRBD2	15	TRBJ2-7	TGCGCCAGCAGCTCCGAACGGGGGGATCCCTACGAGCAGTACTTC	CASSSERGDPYEQYF
TRBV10-3	-	TRBD1	14	TRBJ2-5	TGTGCCATCAGATCCGACAGGGAGAGGGAGACCCAGTACTTC	CAIRSDRERETQYF
TRBV5-1	-	-	16	TRBJ2-1	TGCGCCAGCAGCCCCCATCCTACTAGCACCTTTGGTGAGCAGTTCTTC	CASSPHPTSTFGEQFF
TRBV5-6	-	TRBD1	18	TRBJ1-6	TGTGCCAGCAGCATACCTCCGGGACAGGGACCATCCAATTCACCCCTCCACTTT	CASSIPPGQGPSNSPLHF
TRBV15	-	-	14	TRBJ2-6	TGTGCCACCAGCAGGGCAGGGGCCACCAACGTCCTGACTTTC	CATSRAGATNVLTF
TRBV29-1	-	TRBD2	13	TRBJ2-3	TGCAGCGTCTCTGGGGGGGTAACAGATACGCAGTATTTT	CSVSGGVTDTQYF
TRBV5-5	few	TRBD2	15	TRBJ2-1	TGTGCCAGCAGCTTGGCGGCCGGGAGGGTTGGCCGACAGTTCTTC	CASSLAAGRVGRQFF
TRBV2	-	TRBD2	16	TRBJ2-1	TGTGCCAGCAGTGCAGAGCGGGGGGTCTCCTACAATGAGCAGTTCTTC	CASSAERGVSYNEQFF
TRBV7-2	-	-	16	TRBJ2-3	TGTGCCAGCAGCTTAGAGGGGGTTTGGCCCACAGATACGCAGTATTTT	CASSLEGVWPTDTQYF
TRBV4-2	few	TRBD2	22	TRBJ2-1	TGTGCCAGCAGCCTCAGGAAAACAAGTGGGACTAGCGGGAGAGGATCCTACAATGAGCAGTTCTTC	CASSLRKTSGTSGRGSYNEQFF
TRBV7-9	few	TRBD2	17	TRBJ2-5	TGTGCCAGCAGCCCATTCTTCTCGGGACTAGGACTGGAGACCCAGTACTTC	CASSPFFSGLGLETQYF
TRBV12-3/TRBV12-4	few	-	15	TRBJ2-7	TGTGCCAGCAGTTTTGGAACAGACCGCTCCTACGAGCAGTACTTC	CASSFGTDRSYEQYF
TRBV5-4	-	-	14	TRBJ2-7	TGTGCCAGCAGCCCTGAAAGACGGGCCTACGAGCAGTACTTC	CASSPERRAYEQYF
TRBV9	-	-	15	TRBJ2-2	TGTGCCAGCAGTGGACACCCGGGCGACACCGGGGAGCTGTTTTTT	CASSGHPGDTGELFF
TRBV6-2/TRBV6-3	many	TRBD1	12	TRBJ2-7	TGTGCCAGCAGTTCCTCGACAGGGTTGCAAGACTTC	CASSSSTGLQDF
TRBV12-3/TRBV12-4	-	-	14	TRBJ2-1	TGTGCCAGCAGTTTGATCGGGAGTCGGAATGAGCAGTTCTTC	CASSLIGSRNEQFF
TRBV4-1	few	-	15	TRBJ1-1	TGCGCCAGCAGCCAAGACACAGGGAGGAGTACTGAAGCTTTCTTT	CASSQDTGRSTEAFF
TRBV12-3/TRBV12-4	-	-	12	TRBJ1-2	TGTGCCAGCAGTTTAGGGACATATGGCTACACCTTC	CASSLGTYGYTF
TRBV3-1	few	-	14	TRBJ1-3	TGTGCCAGCAGCATAGGGCATTCTGGAAACACCATATATTTT	CASSIGHSGNTIYF
TRBV19	few	-	15	TRBJ1-1	TGTGCCAGTAGTATCAGACACCCTACCAACACTGAAGCTTTCTTT	CASSIRHPTNTEAFF
TRBV5-1	-	TRBD1	17	TRBJ1-1	TGCGCCAGCAGTGAGTCCGGGACAGGGGGCGCGGGCACTGAAGCTTTCTTT	CASSESGTGGAGTEAFF
TRBV29-1	few	-	14	TRBJ2-3	TGCAGCGGGGGGTCTGCCCTTAGCACAGATACGCAGTATTTT	CSGGSALSTDTQYF
TRBV7-2	-	TRBD2	15	TRBJ2-2	TGTGCCAGCAGCTTTAGCGGGGGAGGGACCGGGGAGCTGTTTTTT	CASSFSGGGTGELFF
TRBV25-1	few	TRBD1	14	TRBJ1-2	TGTGCCAGCAGTGTCACCGGGACAGGGTATGGCTACACCTTC	CASSVTGTGYGYTF
TRBV7-2	-	TRBD2	14	TRBJ2-1	TGTGCCAGCAGCGAGGGGACTAGTTCTTATGAGCAGTTCTTC	CASSEGTSSYEQFF
TRBV7-9	-	-	12	TRBJ1-1	TGTGCCGGTAGCTTGGGGAACACTGAAGCTTTCTTT	CAGSLGNTEAFF
TRBV7-6	-	-	15	TRBJ2-5	TGTGCCAGCAGTTATAGCGGAACATCCGGGGAGACCCAGTACTTC	CASSYSGTSGETQYF
TRBV29-1	-	-	12	TRBJ2-2	TGCAGCGTTCTGGAGAACACCGGGGAGCTGTTTTTT	CSVLENTGELFF
TRBV29-1	-	-	14	TRBJ2-1	TGCAGCGTTGGGGCAGGCGGCTCCTACAATGAGCAGTTCTTC	CSVGAGGSYNEQFF
TRBV4-1	-	TRBD1	16	TRBJ2-7	TGCGCCAGCAGCCTCCCGGCGGGACAGGGGGCTGGCGAGCAGTACTTC	CASSLPAGQGAGEQYF
TRBV18	few	-	16	TRBJ2-1	TGTGCCAGCTCACCACCCAAACAGGGAACCTACAATGAGCAGTTCTTC	CASSPPKQGTYNEQFF
TRBV20-1	-	-	18	TRBJ1-5	TGCAGTGCTAGAGATGGGAACAGGGAGAGGTATACCAATCAGCCCCAGCATTTT	CSARDGNRERYTNQPQHF
TRBV20-1	-	-	14	TRBJ2-7	TGCAGTGCTAGAGACGTCAGGACAACCTACGAGCAGTACTTC	CSARDVRTTYEQYF
TRBV5-1	-	TRBD1	15	TRBJ1-2	TGCGCCAGCAGCTTTGGGACAGGGGAGAACTATGGCTACACCTTC	CASSFGTGENYGYTF
TRBV5-4	few	TRBD1	16	TRBJ2-7	TGTGCCAGCAGCCCCCCCGGGACAGAGATCTCCTACGAGCAGTACTTC	CASSPPGTEISYEQYF